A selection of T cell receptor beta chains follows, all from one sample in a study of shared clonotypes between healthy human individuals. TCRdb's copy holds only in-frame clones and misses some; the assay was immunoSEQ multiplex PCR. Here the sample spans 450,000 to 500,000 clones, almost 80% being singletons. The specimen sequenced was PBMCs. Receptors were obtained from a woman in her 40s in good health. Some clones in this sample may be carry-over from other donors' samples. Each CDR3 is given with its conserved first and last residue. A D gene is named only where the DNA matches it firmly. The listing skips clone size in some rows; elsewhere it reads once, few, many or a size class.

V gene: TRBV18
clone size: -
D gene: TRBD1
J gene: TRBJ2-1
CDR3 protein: CASSAGTGSYNEQFF
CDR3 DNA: TGTGCCAGCTCCGCCGGGACAGGGTCCTACAATGAGCAGTTCTTC

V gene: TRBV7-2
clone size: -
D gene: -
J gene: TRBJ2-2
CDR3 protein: CASSPLNTGELFF
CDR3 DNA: TGTGCCAGCAGCCCCCTAAACACCGGGGAGCTGTTTTTT

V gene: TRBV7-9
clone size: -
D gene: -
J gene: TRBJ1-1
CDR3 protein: CASSSRGNTEAFF
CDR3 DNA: TGTGCCAGCAGCTCCAGGGGAAATACTGAAGCTTTCTTT

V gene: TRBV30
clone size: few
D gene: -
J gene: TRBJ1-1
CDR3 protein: CAWSVARVGLTEAFF
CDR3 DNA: TGTGCCTGGAGTGTAGCCCGCGTGGGTTTGACTGAAGCTTTCTTT

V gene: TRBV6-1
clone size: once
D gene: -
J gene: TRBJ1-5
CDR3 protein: CASSGWNGSNQPQHF
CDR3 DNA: TGTGCCAGCAGTGGATGGAACGGTAGCAATCAGCCCCAGCATTTT

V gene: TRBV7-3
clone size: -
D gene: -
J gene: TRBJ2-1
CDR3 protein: CASSLNSPLADYNEQFF
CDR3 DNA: TGTGCCAGCAGCTTAAACTCCCCCCTAGCAGACTACAATGAGCAGTTCTTC

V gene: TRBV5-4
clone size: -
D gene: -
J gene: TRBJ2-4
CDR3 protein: CASSLGGASRAAKNIQYF
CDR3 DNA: TGTGCCAGCAGCTTGGGCGGGGCCTCTCGGGCAGCCAAAAACATTCAGTACTTC

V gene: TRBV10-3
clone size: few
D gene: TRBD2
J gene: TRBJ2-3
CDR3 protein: CAIRGGLAITDTQYF
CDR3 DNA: TGTGCCATCAGGGGGGGACTAGCGATAACAGATACGCAGTATTTT

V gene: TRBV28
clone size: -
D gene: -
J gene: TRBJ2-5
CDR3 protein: CASSPGPRGTQYF
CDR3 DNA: TGTGCCAGCAGTCCAGGGCCCCGGGGGACCCAGTACTTC

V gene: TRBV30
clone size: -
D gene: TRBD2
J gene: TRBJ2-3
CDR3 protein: CAWSGGLADTDTQYF
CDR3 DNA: TGTGCCTGGAGTGGTGGACTAGCGGACACAGATACGCAGTATTTT

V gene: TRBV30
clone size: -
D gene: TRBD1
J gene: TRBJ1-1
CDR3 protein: CAWSRDRGTEAFF
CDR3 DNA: TGTGCCTGGAGTCGGGACAGGGGGACTGAAGCTTTCTTT

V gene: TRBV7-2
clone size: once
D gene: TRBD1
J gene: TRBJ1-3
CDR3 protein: CASSIDRENTIYF
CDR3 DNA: TGTGCCAGCAGCATCGACAGGGAAAACACCATATATTTT

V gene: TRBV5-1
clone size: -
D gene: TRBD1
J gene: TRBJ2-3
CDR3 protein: CASSLDRGASTDTQYF
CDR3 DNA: TGCGCCAGCAGCCTCGACAGGGGTGCTAGCACAGATACGCAGTATTTT

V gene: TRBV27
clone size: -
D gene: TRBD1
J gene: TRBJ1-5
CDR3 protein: CASSFVTGGNQPQHF
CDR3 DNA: TGTGCCAGCAGTTTCGTGACAGGGGGCAATCAGCCCCAGCATTTT

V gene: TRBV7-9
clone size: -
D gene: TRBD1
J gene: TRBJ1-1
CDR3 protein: CASSPTGRFTPEAFF
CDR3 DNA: TGTGCCAGCAGCCCGACAGGGAGATTCACCCCTGAAGCTTTCTTT

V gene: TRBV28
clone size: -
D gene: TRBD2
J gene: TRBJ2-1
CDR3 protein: CASSLERDYNEQFF
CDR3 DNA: TGTGCCAGCAGTTTGGAGCGGGACTACAATGAGCAGTTCTTC

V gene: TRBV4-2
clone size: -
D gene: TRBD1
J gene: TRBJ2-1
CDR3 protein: CASSQWTGADNEQFF
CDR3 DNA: TGTGCCAGCAGCCAATGGACAGGGGCAGACAATGAGCAGTTCTTC

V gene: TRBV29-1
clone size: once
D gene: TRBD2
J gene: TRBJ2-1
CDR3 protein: CSVGGRAREQFF
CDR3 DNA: TGCAGCGTTGGCGGGAGGGCACGTGAGCAGTTCTTC

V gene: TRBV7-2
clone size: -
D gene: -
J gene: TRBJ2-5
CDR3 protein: CASSLVGSGGVETQYF
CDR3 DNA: TGTGCCAGCAGCTTAGTAGGTAGCGGAGGGGTGGAGACCCAGTACTTC

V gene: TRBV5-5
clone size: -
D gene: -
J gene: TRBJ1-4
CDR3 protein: CASRSPTAGNEKLFF
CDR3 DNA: TGTGCCAGCAGATCACCGACGGCGGGTAATGAAAAACTGTTTTTT

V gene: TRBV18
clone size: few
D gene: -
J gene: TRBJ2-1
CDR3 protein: CASSLEAGIGNEQFF
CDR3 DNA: TGTGCCAGCTCACTGGAAGCAGGAATCGGCAATGAGCAGTTCTTC

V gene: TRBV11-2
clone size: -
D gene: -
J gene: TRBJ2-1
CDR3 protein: CASSPRGDAYNEQFF
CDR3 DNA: TGTGCCAGCAGCCCGAGGGGGGATGCCTACAATGAGCAGTTCTTC

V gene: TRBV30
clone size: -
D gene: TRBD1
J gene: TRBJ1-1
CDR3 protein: CASDRGGTEAFF
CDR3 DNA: TGTGCCTCGGACAGGGGAGGCACAGAAGCTTTCTTT

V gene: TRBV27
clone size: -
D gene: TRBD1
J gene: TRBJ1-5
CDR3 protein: CASSFGTGNNQPQHF
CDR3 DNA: TGTGCCAGCAGTTTCGGGACAGGCAACAATCAGCCCCAGCATTTT